These T cell receptor beta chains were read from a single sample in a study of cytomegalovirus exposure and HLA in healthy donors. The repertoire was sequenced with immunoSEQ multiplex PCR; TCRdb's copy has only in-frame clones and lacks some. The table has approximately 130,000 clones, 85% to 90% seen once. Sequenced material: PBMCs. These receptor sequences come from a woman in her 30s in good health and CMV-seronegative. The CDR3 runs from the conserved cysteine through the conserved F or W. The D gene is left open where the match is weak. The listing skips clone size in some rows; elsewhere it reads once, few, many or a size class.

J: TRBJ2-1
V: TRBV4-2
size: -
D: -
DNA: TGTGCCAGCAGCCCCGGTAGGGGGGGCTACAATGAGCAGTTCTTC
CDR3: CASSPGRGGYNEQFF

J: TRBJ1-5
V: TRBV5-5
size: once
D: -
DNA: TGTGCCAGCAGCTTGGCCAGTCAGCCCCAGCATTTT
CDR3: CASSLASQPQHF

J: TRBJ2-7
V: TRBV5-1
size: -
D: TRBD2
DNA: TGCGCCAGCAGCTTGGTCCTAGCGGGGGGGTCCTCCTACGAGCAGTACTTC
CDR3: CASSLVLAGGSSYEQYF

J: TRBJ2-1
V: TRBV19
size: -
D: -
DNA: TGTGCCAGTAGTATATTCGGACAGAGACTCTACAATGAGCAGTTCTTC
CDR3: CASSIFGQRLYNEQFF

J: TRBJ1-1
V: TRBV7-8
size: -
D: -
DNA: TGTGCCAGCAGCTTAGAGCAGGGGAACACTGAAGCTTTCTTT
CDR3: CASSLEQGNTEAFF

J: TRBJ1-2
V: TRBV18
size: -
D: -
DNA: TGTGCCAGCTCACCAACAGGGTCGGAGGGCTACACCTTC
CDR3: CASSPTGSEGYTF

J: TRBJ1-2
V: TRBV6-5
size: few
D: -
DNA: TGTGCCAGCAGTTTTGACAGCAACTATGGCTACACCTTC
CDR3: CASSFDSNYGYTF

J: TRBJ2-5
V: TRBV7-3
size: -
D: TRBD1
DNA: TGTGCCAGCAGCCCCACACCGACAGGGGCCGGTCCGAAGACCCAGTACTTC
CDR3: CASSPTPTGAGPKTQYF

J: TRBJ2-5
V: TRBV23-1
size: -
D: TRBD1
DNA: TGCGCCAGCAGTCAATCGGTGGGGACAGGCCAGGGGACCCAGTACTTC
CDR3: CASSQSVGTGQGTQYF

J: TRBJ2-1
V: TRBV7-2
size: -
D: TRBD2
DNA: TGTGCCAGCAGCTTTCGTTCTAGCGGTTACAATGAGCAGTTCTTC
CDR3: CASSFRSSGYNEQFF

J: TRBJ1-1
V: TRBV7-3
size: few
D: -
DNA: TGTGCCAGCAGCGTTGACAGAGACACTGAAGCTTTCTTT
CDR3: CASSVDRDTEAFF

J: TRBJ1-3
V: TRBV5-1
size: -
D: -
DNA: TGCGCCAGTTCCCAGGGTACCTCTGGAAACACCATATATTTT
CDR3: CASSQGTSGNTIYF

J: TRBJ2-5
V: TRBV7-9
size: -
D: TRBD1
DNA: TGTTCCAGCAGCTTAGGGACAGGATTTCTCGGGGGCCAAGAGACCCAGTACTTC
CDR3: CSSSLGTGFLGGQETQYF

J: TRBJ2-5
V: TRBV5-4
size: -
D: -
DNA: TGTGCCAGCAGCTCTGGGGGGTCAGGAGGGGAGACCCAGTACTTC
CDR3: CASSSGGSGGETQYF

J: TRBJ1-2
V: TRBV28
size: -
D: TRBD1
DNA: TGTGCCAGCATTGGCGGACAGGACAACTATGGCTACACCTTC
CDR3: CASIGGQDNYGYTF

J: TRBJ2-1
V: TRBV6-1
size: few
D: -
DNA: TGTGCCAGCAGTGAATCCCTGAGCTCCTACAATGAGCAGTTCTTC
CDR3: CASSESLSSYNEQFF

J: TRBJ1-1
V: TRBV10-3
size: -
D: -
DNA: TGTGCCATCAGGACAGGCATGAACACTGAAGCTTTCTTT
CDR3: CAIRTGMNTEAFF

J: TRBJ2-1
V: TRBV6-6
size: -
D: TRBD1
DNA: TGTGCCAGCAGTCCAGGGACAGGGGGCGGGAATGAGCAGTTCTTC
CDR3: CASSPGTGGGNEQFF

J: TRBJ2-3
V: TRBV5-1
size: -
D: -
DNA: TGCGCCAGCAGCTTGTATAGGACAATAGATACGCAGTATTTT
CDR3: CASSLYRTIDTQYF

J: TRBJ1-6
V: TRBV19
size: -
D: -
DNA: TGTGCCAGTAGCGATACGGGGAATTCACCCCTCCACTTT
CDR3: CASSDTGNSPLHF

J: TRBJ2-7
V: TRBV4-2
size: few
D: TRBD2
DNA: TGTGCCAGCAGGCGGGGGGAGGGCCGATACGAGCAGTACTTC
CDR3: CASRRGEGRYEQYF

J: TRBJ2-7
V: TRBV18
size: -
D: TRBD2
DNA: TGTGCCAGCTCAACCGGGACTAGTGATGGCTACGAGCAGTACTTC
CDR3: CASSTGTSDGYEQYF

J: TRBJ2-7
V: TRBV10-3
size: few
D: TRBD2
DNA: TGTGCCATCAGTCCCTTAGCGGGAGTGTCCGAGCAGTACTTC
CDR3: CAISPLAGVSEQYF

J: TRBJ1-2
V: TRBV7-9
size: -
D: -
DNA: TGTGCCAGCAGCTTCCTGGCGACTGGGTATGGCTACACCTTC
CDR3: CASSFLATGYGYTF

J: TRBJ1-2
V: TRBV12-5
size: -
D: -
DNA: TGTGCTAGTGGTTTGGTTGTTAGGGGGGGGCACTATGGCTACCCCTTC
CDR3: CASGLVVRGGHYGYPF

J: TRBJ1-3
V: TRBV25-1
size: once
D: -
DNA: TGTGCCAGCAGTGAATATGGAAAAAGGGGAACCATATATTTT
CDR3: CASSEYGKRGTIYF

J: TRBJ2-1
V: TRBV7-9
size: -
D: -
DNA: TGTGCCAGCAGCTTAGCTTACGGGGTGCCCGACAATGAGCAGTTCTTC
CDR3: CASSLAYGVPDNEQFF

J: TRBJ1-2
V: TRBV9
size: -
D: -
DNA: TGTGCCAGCAGCGTAGGGGGCAACTCTAACTATGGCTACACCTTC
CDR3: CASSVGGNSNYGYTF

J: TRBJ2-5
V: TRBV5-1
size: -
D: TRBD2
DNA: TGCGCCAGCAGCTTGGCCCTACTAGCGGGGAGAGAGACCCAGTACTTC
CDR3: CASSLALLAGRETQYF

J: TRBJ2-3
V: TRBV12-5
size: -
D: -
DNA: TGTGCTCTAGTGCTCATATGTGCAGATACGCAGTATTTT
CDR3: CALVLICADTQYF

J: TRBJ1-1
V: TRBV4-1
size: -
D: TRBD1
DNA: TGCGCCAGCAGCCAAGATGGTTTGGGACAGCAGAACACTGAAGCTTTCTTT
CDR3: CASSQDGLGQQNTEAFF

J: TRBJ1-3
V: TRBV2
size: -
D: -
DNA: TGTGCCAGCAGTGAAAAGTCAGTCTCCCGCTCTGGAAACACCATATATTTT
CDR3: CASSEKSVSRSGNTIYF

J: TRBJ1-1
V: TRBV28
size: -
D: -
DNA: TGTGCCAGCAGACATTTGGGCGATGAAGCTTTCTTT
CDR3: CASRHLGDEAFF

J: TRBJ2-7
V: TRBV18
size: -
D: TRBD1
DNA: TGTGCCAGCTCACGACAGGGGAACAATCCTTCCTACGAGCAGTACTTC
CDR3: CASSRQGNNPSYEQYF